These T cell receptor beta chains were read from a single sample in a study of OX40 agonist ivuxolimab in advanced cancers. Assay used: immunoSEQ multiplex PCR; TCRdb lists only in-frame clones, some missing. The sample records approximately 76,000 clones, roughly 90% being singletons. The source was CD4+ or CD8+ T cells sorted from blood, collected in a trial of the OX40 agonist ivuxolimab. These receptors were obtained from an adult with an advanced solid tumor such as melanoma, head and neck, liver or kidney cancer. Both conserved end residues are part of each CDR3. The order of the fields is CDR3 DNA, CDR3 protein, D gene, clone size, V gene, J gene. The D gene is left open where the match is weak. Size is omitted from some rows. Given values are once, few, many or a class for expanded clones.

cdr3_nt: TGTGCCAGCAGCCCGCTAGCGGGGGCCCAAGATACGCAGTATTTT
cdr3_aa: CASSPLAGAQDTQYF
d_call: TRBD2
clone_size: -
v_call: TRBV7-6
j_call: TRBJ2-3

cdr3_nt: TGTGCTAGTGGTCTCCCGGATCGGGACAATGAGCAGTTCTTC
cdr3_aa: CASGLPDRDNEQFF
d_call: -
clone_size: -
v_call: TRBV12-5
j_call: TRBJ2-1

cdr3_nt: TGTGCCAGCAGCCAAGATTCGGCTAGCGTCACCGGGGAGCTGTTTTTT
cdr3_aa: CASSQDSASVTGELFF
d_call: -
clone_size: -
v_call: TRBV14
j_call: TRBJ2-2

cdr3_nt: TGTGCCAGTAGTATAGATGGACTAGCGCTCACCGGGGAGCTGTTTTTT
cdr3_aa: CASSIDGLALTGELFF
d_call: TRBD2
clone_size: -
v_call: TRBV19
j_call: TRBJ2-2

cdr3_nt: TGTGCCAGCAGCGTAGTCGACCGGGGGGCCCCATATACGCAGTATTTT
cdr3_aa: CASSVVDRGAPYTQYF
d_call: -
clone_size: -
v_call: TRBV9
j_call: TRBJ2-3

cdr3_nt: TGTGCCAGCAGCCCTACTGGGCCGGCCTACGAGCAGTACTTC
cdr3_aa: CASSPTGPAYEQYF
d_call: -
clone_size: -
v_call: TRBV9
j_call: TRBJ2-7

cdr3_nt: TGCGCCAGCAGCCAAGTAATTACAGGGGAGAACTATGGCTACACCTTC
cdr3_aa: CASSQVITGENYGYTF
d_call: TRBD1
clone_size: -
v_call: TRBV4-1
j_call: TRBJ1-2

cdr3_nt: TGTGCCAGCAGTGAAGCAAGAGCGGTGCTCACAGATACGCAGTATTTT
cdr3_aa: CASSEARAVLTDTQYF
d_call: -
clone_size: -
v_call: TRBV2
j_call: TRBJ2-3

cdr3_nt: TGTGCCAGCAGCTCGCCCGCAGTCGGGGGGGATCTCTCCTACGAGCAGTACTTC
cdr3_aa: CASSSPAVGGDLSYEQYF
d_call: TRBD2
clone_size: -
v_call: TRBV7-2
j_call: TRBJ2-7

cdr3_nt: TGCGCCAGCAGCCAAGGATCCGAGGGGACCACTGAAGCTTTCTTT
cdr3_aa: CASSQGSEGTTEAFF
d_call: -
clone_size: -
v_call: TRBV4-3
j_call: TRBJ1-1

cdr3_nt: TGTGCCAGCAGCGTAGAGTCGGGGGGCGCGGCTGAAGCTTTCTTT
cdr3_aa: CASSVESGGAAEAFF
d_call: -
clone_size: -
v_call: TRBV9
j_call: TRBJ1-1

cdr3_nt: TGTGCCAGCACCCGCGGGTCCCCTGGAAACACCATATATTTT
cdr3_aa: CASTRGSPGNTIYF
d_call: -
clone_size: once
v_call: TRBV6-5
j_call: TRBJ1-3

cdr3_nt: TGCGCCAGCAGCCCTCTAGCGGGGGGGCCGATGAAGGACATTCAGTACTTC
cdr3_aa: CASSPLAGGPMKDIQYF
d_call: TRBD2
clone_size: once
v_call: TRBV4-3
j_call: TRBJ2-4

cdr3_nt: TGCGCCAGCAGCTTGGATCGGCATCCCACCTACGAGCAGTACTTC
cdr3_aa: CASSLDRHPTYEQYF
d_call: -
clone_size: -
v_call: TRBV5-1
j_call: TRBJ2-7

cdr3_nt: TGTGCCAGCAGTTCAGGGTTCAATCAGCCCCAGCATTTT
cdr3_aa: CASSSGFNQPQHF
d_call: -
clone_size: -
v_call: TRBV6-5
j_call: TRBJ1-5

cdr3_nt: TGTGCCAGCAAGTCAGACAGGGCGGACACCGGGGAGCTGTTTTTT
cdr3_aa: CASKSDRADTGELFF
d_call: TRBD1
clone_size: -
v_call: TRBV7-7
j_call: TRBJ2-2

cdr3_nt: TGTGCCAGCAGCTCCCGTTCGGCACCATACAATGAGCAGTTCTTC
cdr3_aa: CASSSRSAPYNEQFF
d_call: -
clone_size: once
v_call: TRBV13
j_call: TRBJ2-1

cdr3_nt: TGTGCCAGCAGCTTCGAAGGGGGCAACTATGGCTACACCTTC
cdr3_aa: CASSFEGGNYGYTF
d_call: TRBD1
clone_size: -
v_call: TRBV5-6
j_call: TRBJ1-2

cdr3_nt: TGTGCCAGCAGCTTATGGCTAGCGGGGGATTCCTACAATGAGCAGTTCTTC
cdr3_aa: CASSLWLAGDSYNEQFF
d_call: TRBD2
clone_size: -
v_call: TRBV11-2
j_call: TRBJ2-1

cdr3_nt: TGTGCTAGCAGCTTATCGGTAAATGAAAAACTGTTTTTT
cdr3_aa: CASSLSVNEKLFF
d_call: -
clone_size: -
v_call: TRBV7-7
j_call: TRBJ1-4

cdr3_nt: TGTGCCAGCAGGGCAGATATCATGAACACTGAAGCTTTCTTT
cdr3_aa: CASRADIMNTEAFF
d_call: -
clone_size: -
v_call: TRBV2
j_call: TRBJ1-1

cdr3_nt: TGTGCCAGCAGCTCGAATAATGTGCCTAGCGGGGGGGCGGAGACCCAGTACTTC
cdr3_aa: CASSSNNVPSGGAETQYF
d_call: TRBD2
clone_size: -
v_call: TRBV7-9
j_call: TRBJ2-5

cdr3_nt: TGTGCTAGTGGCTCGACAGGGGAAGTCTCCTACGAGCAGTACTTC
cdr3_aa: CASGSTGEVSYEQYF
d_call: TRBD1
clone_size: -
v_call: TRBV12-5
j_call: TRBJ2-7

cdr3_nt: TGTGCCATCAGTGAGCTCTGGACAGGGGGCCAAGTGGAGACCCAGTACTTC
cdr3_aa: CAISELWTGGQVETQYF
d_call: TRBD1
clone_size: -
v_call: TRBV10-3
j_call: TRBJ2-5

cdr3_nt: TGTGCCAGCAGGGGCACCAGCGGGGGAGGGTACGAGCAGTACTTC
cdr3_aa: CASRGTSGGGYEQYF
d_call: TRBD2
clone_size: -
v_call: TRBV2
j_call: TRBJ2-7

cdr3_nt: TGTGCCTGGAGTGCAGCTATTGGGGACAGGGGGCTTGAGCAGTACTTC
cdr3_aa: CAWSAAIGDRGLEQYF
d_call: TRBD1
clone_size: -
v_call: TRBV30
j_call: TRBJ2-7

cdr3_nt: TGTGCCAGCAGTGACAGGGGGCGATCTGGGGCCAACGTCCTGACTTTC
cdr3_aa: CASSDRGRSGANVLTF
d_call: TRBD1
clone_size: -
v_call: TRBV2
j_call: TRBJ2-6

cdr3_nt: TGTGCCAGCAGTTACAATGGGGGTGAGACCCAGTACTTC
cdr3_aa: CASSYNGGETQYF
d_call: -
clone_size: -
v_call: TRBV6-5
j_call: TRBJ2-5

cdr3_nt: TGTGCCAGCAGCGTAGCCCACAGGGGTGCTAACTATGGCTACACCTTC
cdr3_aa: CASSVAHRGANYGYTF
d_call: TRBD1
clone_size: -
v_call: TRBV9
j_call: TRBJ1-2

cdr3_nt: TGCGCCAGCAGCACCCAGGTCCTTAACTATGGCTACACCTTC
cdr3_aa: CASSTQVLNYGYTF
d_call: -
clone_size: -
v_call: TRBV4-1
j_call: TRBJ1-2

cdr3_nt: TGTGCCAGCAGCTTCTGGCGGGACACTGAAGCTTTCTTT
cdr3_aa: CASSFWRDTEAFF
d_call: -
clone_size: once
v_call: TRBV11-2
j_call: TRBJ1-1

cdr3_nt: TGTGCCAGCAGCTTCCGGGACAGGGGGATCTACAATGAGCAGTTCTTC
cdr3_aa: CASSFRDRGIYNEQFF
d_call: TRBD1
clone_size: -
v_call: TRBV5-5
j_call: TRBJ2-1

cdr3_nt: TGCGCCAGCAGCTCTTCGGGACTAGCAATGGAGCAGTACTTC
cdr3_aa: CASSSSGLAMEQYF
d_call: TRBD2
clone_size: -
v_call: TRBV10-2
j_call: TRBJ2-7

cdr3_nt: TGTGCCAGCAGCCAAGGGCTGGAGACCCAGTACTTC
cdr3_aa: CASSQGLETQYF
d_call: -
clone_size: -
v_call: TRBV7-9
j_call: TRBJ2-5

cdr3_nt: TGTGCCAGCCGAGGGACATACTCCTACGAGCAGTACTTC
cdr3_aa: CASRGTYSYEQYF
d_call: -
clone_size: -
v_call: TRBV28
j_call: TRBJ2-7

cdr3_nt: TGTGCCAGCAGCCCCCACCCTACAGAAGCAGCTAACTATGGCTACACCTTC
cdr3_aa: CASSPHPTEAANYGYTF
d_call: -
clone_size: few
v_call: TRBV11-1
j_call: TRBJ1-2

cdr3_nt: TGCGCCAGCAGCCAAGTTGAGGGAGGGGGCTATGGCTACACCTTC
cdr3_aa: CASSQVEGGGYGYTF
d_call: -
clone_size: -
v_call: TRBV4-1
j_call: TRBJ1-2

cdr3_nt: TGTGCCAGTAGTACCCGACAGCACATGAACACTGAAGCTTTCTTT
cdr3_aa: CASSTRQHMNTEAFF
d_call: -
clone_size: -
v_call: TRBV19
j_call: TRBJ1-1

cdr3_nt: TGTGCCAGCAGCTTACCCCAACGGCAAATATACGAGCAGTACTTC
cdr3_aa: CASSLPQRQIYEQYF
d_call: -
clone_size: -
v_call: TRBV11-2
j_call: TRBJ2-7

cdr3_nt: TGTGCCAGCAGTCACGGACCGAGCTATGGCTACACCTTC
cdr3_aa: CASSHGPSYGYTF
d_call: -
clone_size: -
v_call: TRBV6-5
j_call: TRBJ1-2

cdr3_nt: TGTGCCAGCAGCGCGACTAGCGGGGGTGCCTACGAGCAGTACTTC
cdr3_aa: CASSATSGGAYEQYF
d_call: TRBD2
clone_size: -
v_call: TRBV13
j_call: TRBJ2-7

cdr3_nt: TGTGCCAGCAGCGATAAGGTGGGCACTGAAGCTTTCTTT
cdr3_aa: CASSDKVGTEAFF
d_call: -
clone_size: -
v_call: TRBV14
j_call: TRBJ1-1

cdr3_nt: TGCGCCAGCAGCCAACTAGCGGGGGGATACAATGAGCAGTTCTTC
cdr3_aa: CASSQLAGGYNEQFF
d_call: TRBD2
clone_size: -
v_call: TRBV4-1
j_call: TRBJ2-1

cdr3_nt: TGTGCCAGCAGCCAGGGGGCCCGGAATCAGCCCCAGCATTTT
cdr3_aa: CASSQGARNQPQHF
d_call: TRBD1
clone_size: -
v_call: TRBV9
j_call: TRBJ1-5

cdr3_nt: TGTGCAACCGGGGGCAGGGGGCGAGTGGGCACTGAAGCTTTCTTT
cdr3_aa: CATGGRGRVGTEAFF
d_call: TRBD1
clone_size: -
v_call: TRBV5-4
j_call: TRBJ1-1

cdr3_nt: TGTGCCAGCAGCTTAGGTAGCGGGGGGCGGGAGACCCAGTACTTC
cdr3_aa: CASSLGSGGRETQYF
d_call: TRBD2
clone_size: -
v_call: TRBV11-2
j_call: TRBJ2-5

cdr3_nt: TGTGCCAGCAGCGGACACCGGGACAGGGAGGGTTATGGCTACACCTTC
cdr3_aa: CASSGHRDREGYGYTF
d_call: TRBD1
clone_size: -
v_call: TRBV9
j_call: TRBJ1-2

cdr3_nt: TGTGCCAGCAGCTTGGAAGGCCCCGGGGACGAGCAGTACTTC
cdr3_aa: CASSLEGPGDEQYF
d_call: -
clone_size: -
v_call: TRBV5-4
j_call: TRBJ2-7

cdr3_nt: TGTGCCAGCAGCCCGGGGACACCCGGGGGCACTGAAGCTTTCTTT
cdr3_aa: CASSPGTPGGTEAFF
d_call: -
clone_size: -
v_call: TRBV7-9
j_call: TRBJ1-1

cdr3_nt: TGTGCCAGCAGCTTAAACCGGAATGAGCAGTTCTTC
cdr3_aa: CASSLNRNEQFF
d_call: -
clone_size: -
v_call: TRBV11-3
j_call: TRBJ2-1

cdr3_nt: TGTGCCAGCAGCCCCCTGATCGGGGCCGACTCCTACGAGCAGTACTTC
cdr3_aa: CASSPLIGADSYEQYF
d_call: -
clone_size: -
v_call: TRBV7-6
j_call: TRBJ2-7

cdr3_nt: TGTGCCAGCAAGACACATCTCGGACAGAGGGAGACCCAGTACTTC
cdr3_aa: CASKTHLGQRETQYF
d_call: -
clone_size: -
v_call: TRBV6-5
j_call: TRBJ2-5

cdr3_nt: TGTGCCAGCAGCTCGGGGGGCAGCTCCTACAATGAGCAGTTCTTC
cdr3_aa: CASSSGGSSYNEQFF
d_call: -
clone_size: -
v_call: TRBV11-2
j_call: TRBJ2-1

cdr3_nt: TGTGCCAGCAGTGAAGCCTGGGGACAGGGAAGCACCGGGGAGCTGTTTTTT
cdr3_aa: CASSEAWGQGSTGELFF
d_call: TRBD1
clone_size: -
v_call: TRBV2
j_call: TRBJ2-2

cdr3_nt: TGTGCCACCAGCAGAGATTTAGGGTTAGTTCAGCCCCAGCATTTT
cdr3_aa: CATSRDLGLVQPQHF
d_call: -
clone_size: -
v_call: TRBV15
j_call: TRBJ1-5

cdr3_nt: TGCGCCAGCTTACAGGATAGCAATCAGCCCCAGCATTTT
cdr3_aa: CASLQDSNQPQHF
d_call: -
clone_size: -
v_call: TRBV10-1
j_call: TRBJ1-5

cdr3_nt: TGTGCCAGCAGCGTAGATGGGGGAACCCCCTACGAGCAGTACTTC
cdr3_aa: CASSVDGGTPYEQYF
d_call: -
clone_size: -
v_call: TRBV9
j_call: TRBJ2-7

cdr3_nt: TGTGCCAGCAGCTTGCCAGGGGGCCAGACCGGGGAGCTGTTTTTT
cdr3_aa: CASSLPGGQTGELFF
d_call: TRBD1
clone_size: -
v_call: TRBV11-2
j_call: TRBJ2-2

cdr3_nt: TGTGCCAGCAGCAGCCTGGGAGGGGGGAGCTCCTACAATGAGCAGTTCTTC
cdr3_aa: CASSSLGGGSSYNEQFF
d_call: -
clone_size: -
v_call: TRBV13
j_call: TRBJ2-1